Presented here are 20 T cell receptor beta chains from one specimen sequenced in a study of PD-1 blockade in mismatch repair-deficient tumors. Some clones are missing from TCRdb's copy, which holds only in-frame ones; the method was immunoSEQ multiplex PCR. The sample holds more than 30,000 clones, around 84% seen once. The sample in question was peripheral blood, obtained roughly 76 weeks after starting pembrolizumab. These receptors originate from an adult with mismatch repair-deficient cancer.

The V call is TRBV29-1, the J call TRBJ2-2, with TRBD2 as a possible D gene (6 bases). V lost 5 bases and J 1 base, leaving 8 bases between the germline ends. Germline CDR1 is SQVTM and CDR2 is ANQGSEA. The CDR3 loop spans 13 amino acids. The CDR3 spells CSVKRVNTGELFF. The CDR3 DNA reads TGCAGCGTTAAGCGGGTGAACACCGGGGAGCTGTTTTTT.

The chain carries TRBV4-1 and TRBJ2-1; TRBD1 aligns across 8 bases. The germline V gene encodes CDR1 MGHRA and CDR2 YSYEKL. V lost 6 bases to trimming and J lost 0 bases; unmatched junction nucleotides: 4. The CDR3 is made up of 15 amino acids. The CDR3 nucleotides are TGCGCCAGCAGTCCTGGACAGGGCTCCTACAATGAGCAGTTCTTC. Translated: CASSPGQGSYNEQFF.

CDR3 sequence reads: CASSVGGDTEAFF. CDR3 DNA: TGTGCCAGCAGCGTAGGGGGGGACACTGAAGCTTTCTTT. The chain carries TRBV9 and TRBJ1-1; perhaps TRBD1 as D (5 bases). Germline CDR1 SGDLS, CDR2 YYNGEE. CDR3 length equals 13 residues. Trimming removed 0 bases at V and 3 bases at J, with 6 bases between.

As concerns this clone: Germline and junction disagree at one end, which may indicate a read error. The chain joins TRBV20-1 to TRBJ2-1, with TRBD2 as a possible D gene (6 bases). CDR1 is DFQATT and CDR2 is SNEGSKA in the germline V gene (reference sequence). The CDR3 covers 11 residues. This CDR3 reads CSARGLTEQFF. The CDR3 nucleotides are TGCAGTGCAAGAGGACTAACTGAGCAGTTCTTC.

This chain links TRBV5-8 with TRBJ2-7, with D possibly TRBD2 on 6 matching bases. V was shortened by 2 bases and J by 1 base, with 13 bases between the two germline ends. Germline V gives CDR1 SGHTS, CDR2 YDEGEE. This CDR3 region has 15 residues. The CDR3 here is CASSLGLAQSYEQYF. The CDR3 DNA sequence: TGTGCCAGCAGCTTAGGGCTAGCGCAATCCTACGAGCAGTACTTC.

The J gene is TRBJ2-5, the V gene TRBV19; D might be TRBD1 (5 bases). V lost 7 bases, J lost 4 bases, and 13 bases lay in between. Germline lookup yields CDR1 LNHDA and CDR2 SQIVND (reference sequence). The CDR3 length is 13 residues. This chain's CDR3 is CASKLSGRETQYF. The CDR3 nucleotides read TGTGCCAGTAAATTATCAGGGCGAGAGACCCAGTACTTC. Based on the CDR3 plus reference TRBV19 and TRBJ2-5, the full variable domain is DGGITQSPKYLFRKEGQNVTLSCEQNLNHDAMYWYRQDPGQGLRLIYYSQIVNDFQKGDIAEGYSVSREKKESFPLTVTSAQKNPTAFYLCASKLSGRETQYFGPGTRLLVL.

The V gene is TRBV11-2, the J gene TRBJ1-2; D uncertain. Looked up from germline, CDR1 is SGHAT and CDR2 is FQNNGV. Deletions cut 4 bases from V and 0 bases from J, with 12 bases between. The CDR3 is 15 amino acids. The CDR3 reads CASSSRRMTNYGYTF. The CDR3 coding sequence is TGTGCCAGCAGCTCTCGACGGATGACTAACTATGGCTACACCTTC.

V usage is TRBV18 and J usage is TRBJ1-2; D unclear. V lost 2 bases, J lost 7 bases, and 20 bases lay in between. Germline V gene lookup returns CDR1 KGHSH and CDR2 LQKENI. This CDR3 has 16 residues. This CDR3 is CASSPSPPVASGGYTF. The DNA for the CDR3 is TGTGCCAGCTCACCATCGCCTCCCGTAGCTTCGGGTGGCTACACCTTC.

This sequence joins TRBV13 and TRBJ1-1; no reliable D call. Trimming took off 3 bases at V and 3 bases at J, with 11 bases between the two ends. This CDR3 has 14 amino acids. Germline V gene lookup returns CDR1 PRHDT and CDR2 FYEKMQ (reference sequence). The CDR3 spells CASSLGGRDTEAFF. The CDR3 bases are TGTGCCAGCAGCTTGGGAGGGCGAGACACTGAAGCTTTCTTT.

The V gene is TRBV19, the J gene TRBJ1-3; D perhaps matches TRBD1 (5 bases). Germline CDR1 is LNHDA and CDR2 is SQIVND (reference sequence). CDR3 length equals 14 residues. Trimming removed 8 bases at V and 5 bases at J, with 16 bases between. The CDR3 sequence is CASENQGSRNTIYF. The CDR3 nucleotides are TGTGCCAGTGAAAACCAGGGATCCAGAAACACCATATATTTT.

The chain combines TRBV7-2 with TRBJ2-1; 13 bases match TRBD2. This CDR3 contains 14 residues. Germline V CDR1 and CDR2: SGHTA, FQGNSA. Trimming took 5 bases from V and 8 from J; bases not matched to a gene: 3. CDR3 bases: TGTGCCAGCAGCCACGGACTAGCGGGAGATGAGCAGTTCTTC. Residues: CASSHGLAGDEQFF. The complete variable domain, with remaining parts taken from reference TRBV7-2 and TRBJ2-1, reads GAGVSQSPSNKVTEKGKDVELRCDPISGHTALYWYRQSLGQGLEFLIYFQGNSAPDKSGLPSDRFSAERTGGSVSTLTIQRTQQEDSAVYLCASSHGLAGDEQFFGPGTRLTVL.

This clone was seen a handful of times. The J gene is TRBJ2-5, the V gene TRBV6-1; 10 bases agree with TRBD2. J was trimmed by 5 bases and V by 2 bases; bases with no gene match: 5. CDR3 length equals 15 residues. The germline CDR1 and CDR2 sequences are MNHNS and SASEGT. The CDR3 sequence is CASSEIAGGLETQYF. The DNA for the CDR3 is TGTGCCAGCAGTGAAATAGCGGGAGGTCTGGAGACCCAGTACTTC.

The chain couples TRBV10-3 to TRBJ2-2; D remains ambiguous. V lost 2 bases, J lost 0 bases, and 7 bases lay in between. Germline V gene sequence: CDR1 ENHRY, CDR2 SYGVKD. CDR3 length: 15 residues. CDR3 sequence: CAISEGTSNTGELFF. CDR3 nucleotides: TGTGCCATCAGTGAGGGCACTTCGAACACCGGGGAGCTGTTTTTT.

The genes are TRBV29-1 and TRBJ1-1; 8 nucleotides match TRBD1. This CDR3 has 16 amino acids. CDR1 is SQVTM and CDR2 is ANQGSEA in the germline V gene. The J segment lost 1 base and the V segment lost 4 bases, leaving 11 bases of the junction unmatched. The CDR3 DNA sequence: TGCAGCGTTGCCCAGGGGGCGACCCTGGGGAACACTGAAGCTTTCTTT. It specifies CSVAQGATLGNTEAFF.

The V call is TRBV27, the J call TRBJ2-1; a possible D gene is TRBD2 (6 bases). This CDR3 contains 14 residues. Germline V gene sequence: CDR1 MNHEY, CDR2 SMNVEV (reference sequence). The V end was cut by 5 bases, the J end by 2 bases, with 10 bases between. CDR3 DNA: TGTGCCAGCAGTCCGGGACTTCCCTACAATGAGCAGTTCTTC. The encoded protein is CASSPGLPYNEQFF.

The chain has TRBV6-4 and TRBJ2-7; 8 bases match TRBD2. Trimming at V came to 2 bases and at J to 0 bases, leaving 18 bases not matched to a gene. Germline lookup yields CDR1 MRHNA and CDR2 SNTAGT. The CDR3 sequence is 20 residues long. CDR3 sequence reads: CASSDPSRAGLAGDSYEQYF. The CDR3 nucleotides read TGTGCCAGCAGTGACCCGTCCCGGGCGGGGCTAGCGGGCGACTCCTACGAGCAGTACTTC.

The chain recombines TRBV5-4 with TRBJ2-1; D ambiguous. The CDR3 length is 12 residues. Between the trimmed V and J ends, which lost 7 bases and 7 bases, there was a span of 12 bases. Per the germline V gene, CDR1 is SGHNT and CDR2 is YYREEE (reference sequence). CDR3 region: CASGAGWNEQFF. In DNA form, the CDR3 reads TGTGCCAGCGGCGCCGGTTGGAATGAGCAGTTCTTC.

This clone was seen only a few times. This chain connects TRBV7-8 to TRBJ2-2, with D possibly matching TRBD1 (6 bases). Germline loops: CDR1 SGHVS, CDR2 FQNEAQ. The CDR3 totals 14 residues. V shed 5 bases and J shed 4 bases, with 11 bases lying between them. CDR3 residues: CASSPGTITGELFF. CDR3 bases: TGTGCCAGCAGCCCGGGGACAATCACCGGGGAGCTGTTTTTT.

V is TRBV5-1 and J is TRBJ2-6; a weak D match, TRBD1 (6 bases). V was clipped by 0 bases and J by 0 bases, with 10 bases between them. The germline CDR1 and CDR2 sequences are SGHRS and YFSETQ. This CDR3 region has 17 residues. The CDR3 reads CASSLGGHPSGANVLTF. In nucleotides, the CDR3 is TGCGCCAGCAGCTTGGGGGGACACCCCTCTGGGGCCAACGTCCTGACTTTC. The full variable domain, completed using reference TRBV5-1 and TRBJ2-6, is KAGVTQTPRYLIKTRGQQVTLSCSPISGHRSVSWYQQTPGQGLQFLFEYFSETQRNKGNFPGRFSGRQFSNSRSEMNVSTLELGDSALYLCASSLGGHPSGANVLTFGAGSRLTVL.

This clone was seen a few times. CDR3: CASSRPGSWSYEQYF. For the CDR3, the DNA is TGTGCCAGCAGCCGACCTGGGAGTTGGTCCTACGAGCAGTACTTC. The V gene is TRBV11-3, the J gene TRBJ2-7; the D gene is possibly TRBD2 (5 bases). The CDR3 covers 15 residues. CDR1 is SGHNT and CDR2 is YENEEA in the germline V gene. V shed 5 bases and J shed 1 base, with 15 bases lying between them.